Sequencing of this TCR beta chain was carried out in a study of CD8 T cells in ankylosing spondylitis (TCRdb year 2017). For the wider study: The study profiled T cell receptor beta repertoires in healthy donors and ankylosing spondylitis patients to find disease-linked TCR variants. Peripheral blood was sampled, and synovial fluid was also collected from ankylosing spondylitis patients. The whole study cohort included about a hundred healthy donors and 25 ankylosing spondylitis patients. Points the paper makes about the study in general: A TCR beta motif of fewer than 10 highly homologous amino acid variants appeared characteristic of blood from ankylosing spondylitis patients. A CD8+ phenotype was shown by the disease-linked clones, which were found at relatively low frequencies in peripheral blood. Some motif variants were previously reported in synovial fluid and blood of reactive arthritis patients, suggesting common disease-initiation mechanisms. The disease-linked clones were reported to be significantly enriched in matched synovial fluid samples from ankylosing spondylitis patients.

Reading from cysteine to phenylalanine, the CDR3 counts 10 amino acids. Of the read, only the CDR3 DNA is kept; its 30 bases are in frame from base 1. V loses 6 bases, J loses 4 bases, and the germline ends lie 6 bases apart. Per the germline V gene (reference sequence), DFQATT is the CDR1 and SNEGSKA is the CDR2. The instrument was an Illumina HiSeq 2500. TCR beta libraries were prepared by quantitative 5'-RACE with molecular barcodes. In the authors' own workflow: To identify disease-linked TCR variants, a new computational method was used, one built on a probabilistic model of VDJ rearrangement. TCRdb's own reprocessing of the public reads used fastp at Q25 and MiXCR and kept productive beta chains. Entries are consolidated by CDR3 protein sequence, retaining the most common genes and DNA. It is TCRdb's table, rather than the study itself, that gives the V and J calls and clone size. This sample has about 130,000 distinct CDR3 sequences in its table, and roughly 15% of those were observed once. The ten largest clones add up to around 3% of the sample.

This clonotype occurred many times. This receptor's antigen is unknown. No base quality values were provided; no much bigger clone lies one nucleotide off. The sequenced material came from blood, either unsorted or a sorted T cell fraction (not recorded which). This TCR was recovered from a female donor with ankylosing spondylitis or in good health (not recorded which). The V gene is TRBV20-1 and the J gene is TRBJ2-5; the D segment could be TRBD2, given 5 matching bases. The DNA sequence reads TGCAGTGCAACTAGAGAGACCCAGTACTTC. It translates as CSATRETQYF.